The present entry profiles one TCR beta chain with its context. This clonotype was recorded many times. Which antigen it targets is not known. Nothing much larger sits one base from this clone, and base qualities are not available. The CDR3 goes from the cysteine to the phenylalanine over 14 residues. The read is trimmed to its CDR3 DNA, 42 bases read in frame from base 1. The germline V and J ends show losses of 7 bases and 1 base respectively, and no gene match explains 3 bases of the junction. The germline V gene specifies SGHTA as CDR1 and FQGNSA as CDR2. TCR cDNA was synthesized by 5'RACE template switching, which introduced a universal primer site and unique molecular identifiers. Priming for cDNA synthesis came from both the TCR alpha and TCR beta constant segments. Libraries were amplified in two PCR steps, with sample barcodes and sequencing adapters added in the second step. Sequencing of the libraries was done on either Illumina HiSeq 2500 (2x100 bp) or NovaSeq (2x150 bp). On the study's bioinformatics: MIGEC was used to demultiplex reads and collapse the reads into UMI consensus sequences, and MiXCR was used for V(D)J alignment. Vaccine-responding clonotypes were identified with edgeR using replicate PBMC samples, with FDR below 0.01 and a log2 fold change above 5 up to day 15 being required. Bulk clonotypes were assigned CD4 or CD8 identity according to which sequenced CD4 or CD8 repertoire held them at higher abundance. TCRdb redid the processing of the public reads, applying fastp at Q25 and MiXCR, and retained in-frame beta chains. Identical CDR3 proteins give one entry, which carries the most common genes and DNA. The V and J calls come from TCRdb's annotation, not from the publication. The sample yields approximately 340,000 distinct CDR3 sequences; more than 8.5% were counted once. The top ten constitute 18% of the sample.

The meaning of the sample's treatment or condition label: live attenuated yellow fever vaccine strain. At each blood-draw timepoint, two biological replicates of bulk PBMCs were collected. PBMCs were isolated from peripheral blood using a standard Ficoll-Paque protocol. TriZol was used to extract RNA from bulk PBMCs, CD4 and CD8 fractions, and dextramer-positive and dextramer-negative fractions. The data stem from a study of T cells after yellow fever vaccination (dated by TCRdb to about 2019). General notes on the study: The SMART-Seq v4 Ultra Low Input RNA kit was used to prepare libraries from fractions with low cell numbers. Two healthy male donors, one aged 18 to 30 and one aged 30 to 40 years, made up the cohort. To follow T-cell clones before and after both primary and booster YFV17D yellow fever vaccination, bulk TCR alpha and beta repertoires underwent longitudinal sequencing. Blood was collected at multiple timepoints before and after primary and secondary immunization, and bulk PBMC replicates and cell subsets were isolated. Study-wide conclusions, independent of this receptor: After the booster, most clones that had expanded after primary vaccination were detected again (approximately 97% of CD4 and more than 80% of CD8), suggesting broad maintenance of memory. Because only a couple of donors were included in the study, the extent to which the findings can be generalized is limited. FACS-sorted repertoires could contain abundant contaminating clonotypes from the bulk population, so computational filtering was required. A small fraction of clonotypes showed up in both the CD4 and CD8 compartments, probably as a result of convergent recombination. Compared with the primary T-cell response, the secondary T-cell response was weaker but faster, peaking on day 5 rather than day 15.

The chain is made from TRBV7-2 and TRBJ2-2, and TRBD1 aligns with 7 junction nucleotides. The sequence was obtained from a man in his late teens or twenties who received the YFV17D yellow fever vaccine. Sequenced here: PBMCs, sampled on the day of the first yellow fever vaccination. The CDR3 reads as follows: CASTRDRNTGELFF. The bases read TGTGCCAGCACCCGGGACAGGAACACCGGGGAGCTGTTTTTT.